This TCR beta chain was identified during a study of beta chain features in type 1 diabetes. Overall study results and limits: TCRB CDR3s from Type 1 diabetes patients were moderately but significantly shorter in all four CD4+ subsets.

J was trimmed by 2 bases and V by 3 bases; bases with no gene match: 10. This CDR3 has 18 residues. Germline V gives CDR1 SNHLY, CDR2 FYNNEI. This clone was observed a handful of times. What it binds is unknown. Of the isolated RNA, all was reverse transcribed, and so the sequenced material was expressed TCRB transcripts. TCRdb's copy holds only in-frame clones and misses some; the assay was immunoSEQ multiplex PCR. The sample has around 690,000 clones, 9.5% to 15% seen once. Sequencing used naive CD4+ T cells from blood. J is TRBJ2-3 and V is TRBV2; TRBD2 matches 11 bases. This clonotype originated in a man in his thirties or forties with type 1 diabetes. The CDR3 loop is CASSEPGLAVRFTDTQYF. The CDR3 DNA reads TGTGCCAGCAGTGAGCCGGGACTAGCGGTTCGGTTCACAGATACGCAGTATTTT.